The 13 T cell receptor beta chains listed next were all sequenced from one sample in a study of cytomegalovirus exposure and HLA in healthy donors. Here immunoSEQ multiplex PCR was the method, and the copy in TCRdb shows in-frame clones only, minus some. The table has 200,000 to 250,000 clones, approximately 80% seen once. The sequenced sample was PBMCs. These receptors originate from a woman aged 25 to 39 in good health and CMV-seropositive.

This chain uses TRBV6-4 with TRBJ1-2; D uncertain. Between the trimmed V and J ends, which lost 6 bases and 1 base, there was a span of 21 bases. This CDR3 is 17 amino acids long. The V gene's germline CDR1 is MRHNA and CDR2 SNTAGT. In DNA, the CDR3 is TGTGCCAGCAGGGCCTGGGCAGGCACTACTCTTAACTATGGCTACACCTTC. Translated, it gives CASRAWAGTTLNYGYTF.

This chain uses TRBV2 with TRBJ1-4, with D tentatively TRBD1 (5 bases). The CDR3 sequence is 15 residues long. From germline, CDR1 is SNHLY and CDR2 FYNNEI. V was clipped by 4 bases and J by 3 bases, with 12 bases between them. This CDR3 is CASSAFTGPNEKLFF. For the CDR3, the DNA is TGTGCCAGCAGTGCTTTCACAGGACCTAATGAAAAACTGTTTTTT. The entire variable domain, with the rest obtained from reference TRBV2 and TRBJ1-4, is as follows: EPEVTQTPSHQVTQMGQEVILRCVPISNHLYFYWYRQILGQKVEFLVSFYNNEISEKSEIFDDQFSVERPDGSNFTLKIRSTKLEDSAMYFCASSAFTGPNEKLFFGSGTQLSVL.

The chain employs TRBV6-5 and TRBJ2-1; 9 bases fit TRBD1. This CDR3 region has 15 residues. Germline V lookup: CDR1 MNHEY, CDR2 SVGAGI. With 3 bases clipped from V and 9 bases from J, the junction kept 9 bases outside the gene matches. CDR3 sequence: CASSYTGTGSPEQFF. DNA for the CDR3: TGTGCCAGCAGTTATACCGGGACAGGGTCACCTGAGCAGTTCTTC.

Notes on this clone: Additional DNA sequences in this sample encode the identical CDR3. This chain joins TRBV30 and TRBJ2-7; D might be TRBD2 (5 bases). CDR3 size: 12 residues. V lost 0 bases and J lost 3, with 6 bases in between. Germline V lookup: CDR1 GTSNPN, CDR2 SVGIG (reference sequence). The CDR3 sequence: CAWSVGGYEQYF. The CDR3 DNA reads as TGTGCCTGGAGTGTCGGAGGCTACGAGCAGTACTTC.

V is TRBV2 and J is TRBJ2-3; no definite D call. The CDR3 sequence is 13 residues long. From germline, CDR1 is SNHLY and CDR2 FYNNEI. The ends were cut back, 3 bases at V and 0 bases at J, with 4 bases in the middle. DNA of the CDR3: TGTGCCAGCAGTGAGATTAGCACAGATACGCAGTATTTT. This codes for CASSEISTDTQYF.

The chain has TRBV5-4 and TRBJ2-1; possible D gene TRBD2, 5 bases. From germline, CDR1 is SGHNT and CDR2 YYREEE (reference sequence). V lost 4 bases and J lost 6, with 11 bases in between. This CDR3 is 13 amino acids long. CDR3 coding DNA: TGTGCCAGCAGCGAGGGCATCGTCAATGAGCAGTTCTTC. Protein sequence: CASSEGIVNEQFF.

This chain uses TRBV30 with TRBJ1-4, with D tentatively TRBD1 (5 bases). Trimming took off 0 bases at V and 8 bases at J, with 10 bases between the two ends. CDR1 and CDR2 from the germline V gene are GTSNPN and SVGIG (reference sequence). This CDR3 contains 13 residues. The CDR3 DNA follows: TGTGCCTGGAGTGTAAAGGACAACGAAAAACTGTTTTTT. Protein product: CAWSVKDNEKLFF.

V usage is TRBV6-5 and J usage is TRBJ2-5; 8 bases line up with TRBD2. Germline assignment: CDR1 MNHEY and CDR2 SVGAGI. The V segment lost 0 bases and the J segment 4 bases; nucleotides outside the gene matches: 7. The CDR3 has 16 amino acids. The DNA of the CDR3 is TGTGCCAGCAGTTACTCAAAAAGCGGGAGCCGAGAGACCCAGTACTTC. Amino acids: CASSYSKSGSRETQYF.

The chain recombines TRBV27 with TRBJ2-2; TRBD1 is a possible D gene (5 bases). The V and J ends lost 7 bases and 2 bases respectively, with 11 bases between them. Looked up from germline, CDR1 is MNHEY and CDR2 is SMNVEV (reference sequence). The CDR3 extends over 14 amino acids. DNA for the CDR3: TGTGCCAGCACCCCCGGACACAACACCGGGGAGCTGTTTTTT. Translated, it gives CASTPGHNTGELFF.

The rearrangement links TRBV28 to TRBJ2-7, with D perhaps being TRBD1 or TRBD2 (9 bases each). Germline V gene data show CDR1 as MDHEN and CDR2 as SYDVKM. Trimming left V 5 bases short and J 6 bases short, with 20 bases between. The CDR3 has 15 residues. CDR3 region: CASSLPSGTGREQYF. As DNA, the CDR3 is TGTGCCAGCAGTCTACCTAGCGGGACAGGGCGCGAGCAGTACTTC. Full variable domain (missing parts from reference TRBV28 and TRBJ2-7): DVKVTQSSRYLVKRTGEKVFLECVQDMDHENMFWYRQDPGLGLRLIYFSYDVKMKEKGDIPEGYSVSREKKERFSLILESASTNQTSMYLCASSLPSGTGREQYFGPGTRLTVT.

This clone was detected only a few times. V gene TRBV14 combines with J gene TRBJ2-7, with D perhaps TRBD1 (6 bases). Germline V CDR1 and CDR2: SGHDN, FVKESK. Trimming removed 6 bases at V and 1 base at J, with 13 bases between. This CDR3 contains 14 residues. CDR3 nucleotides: TGTGCCAGCAGTTCACAGCAGGGGTCCTACGAGCAGTACTTC. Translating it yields CASSSQQGSYEQYF.

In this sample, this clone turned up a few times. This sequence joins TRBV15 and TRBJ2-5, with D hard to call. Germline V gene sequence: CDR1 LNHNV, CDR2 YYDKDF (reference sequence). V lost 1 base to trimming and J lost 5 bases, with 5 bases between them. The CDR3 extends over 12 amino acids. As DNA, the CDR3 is TGTGCCACCAGCAGAGCCGGGGAGACCCAGTACTTC. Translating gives CATSRAGETQYF.

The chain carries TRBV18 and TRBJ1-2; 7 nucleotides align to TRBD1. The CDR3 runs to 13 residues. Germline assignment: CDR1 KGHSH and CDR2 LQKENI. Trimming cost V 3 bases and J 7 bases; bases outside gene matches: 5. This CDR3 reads CASSPDREGGYTF. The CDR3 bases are TGTGCCAGCTCACCCGACAGGGAGGGTGGCTACACCTTC.